One sample yielded the 21 T cell receptor beta chains listed below, sequenced in a study of blood T cell repertoires in COVID-19 (dated by TCRdb to the early 2020s). Library preparation used the immunoSEQ multiplex PCR assay. TCRdb stores this immuneACCESS table with in-frame sequences only. Part of the clones is absent; in the studies checked, under half of the shortfall reflects unresolved V genes, and no reason is known for the rest. The sample table shows 150,000 to 250,000 clones, and around 94% are seen once. 0.6% to 0.8% of the sample rests with the top ten. The sequenced sample was peripheral blood. Receptors were obtained from a man aged 25 to 45 with COVID-19, enrolled during active disease.

Only one count was recorded for this clone. As DNA, the CDR3 is TGTGCCATCAGTGAGTCGGGCAGGGACAATCAGCCCCAGCATTTT. This sequence encodes CAISESGRDNQPQHF. The genes are TRBV10-3 and TRBJ1-5; possible D gene TRBD1, 5 bases. The CDR3 runs 15 residues. The germline CDR1 and CDR2 sequences are ENHRY and SYGVKD. The V gene lost 0 bases and the J gene lost 3 bases, with 9 bases spanning the gap.

The V call is TRBV6-5, the J call TRBJ2-4; 9 bases fit TRBD1. The CDR3 contains 13 residues. Germline V gene lookup returns CDR1 MNHEY and CDR2 SVGAGI. Trimming took 4 bases from V and 7 from J; bases not matched to a gene: 2. CDR3 in amino acids: CASSSDRGNIQYF. The CDR3 coding sequence is TGTGCCAGCAGTTCCGACAGGGGGAACATTCAGTACTTC.

This chain uses TRBV29-1 with TRBJ2-5, with 13 bases that match TRBD2. In germline, CDR1 is SQVTM, CDR2 ANQGSEA. The CDR3 runs to 16 residues. Trimming at V came to 6 bases and at J to 5 bases, leaving 12 bases not matched to a gene. DNA of the CDR3: TGCAGCGTAGCCGGGACTAGCGGGGTCCTCCGGGAGACCCAGTACTTC. Protein product: CSVAGTSGVLRETQYF.

The chain is built from TRBV5-4 and TRBJ2-3; D perhaps matches TRBD2 (6 bases). The CDR3 has 16 amino acids. The V end lost 0 bases, the J end lost 3 bases, and 14 bases lay between the germline ends. Germline V lookup: CDR1 SGHNT, CDR2 YYREEE (reference sequence). CDR3 coding DNA: TGTGCCAGCAGCTTGGGCGGTTTGCGGGGAACAGATACGCAGTATTTT. This sequence encodes CASSLGGLRGTDTQYF.

The rearrangement uses TRBV5-6 and TRBJ1-5; maybe TRBD1 (6 bases). Looked up from germline, CDR1 is SGHDT and CDR2 is YYEEEE. The V end lost 2 bases, the J end lost 7 bases, and 13 bases lay between the germline ends. The CDR3 covers 14 residues. CDR3 amino acids: CASSFNRDTQPQHF. The CDR3 DNA sequence: TGTGCCAGCAGCTTTAACAGGGATACCCAGCCCCAGCATTTT. The full variable domain, its missing parts supplied by reference TRBV5-6 and TRBJ1-5, is DAGVTQSPTHLIKTRGQQVTLRCSPKSGHDTVSWYQQALGQGPQFIFQYYEEEERQRGNFPDRFSGHQFPNYSSELNVNALLLGDSALYLCASSFNRDTQPQHFGDGTRLSIL.

V gene TRBV5-6 combines with J gene TRBJ2-5, with TRBD2 identical over 9 bases. This CDR3 region has 17 residues. Germline CDR1 reads SGHDT; CDR2 reads YYEEEE. V gave up 4 bases and J gave up 4 bases; unmatched junction bases: 14. The CDR3, as DNA: TGTGCCAGCAGCCCCGATCCAGCGGGGGGTTTGAGAGAGACCCAGTACTTC. Protein sequence: CASSPDPAGGLRETQYF.

The J gene is TRBJ2-7, the V gene TRBV19, with 9 nucleotides matching TRBD1. Unmatched junction bases numbered 4, after V lost 4 bases and J lost 3 bases. CDR1 and CDR2 (germline): LNHDA, SQIVND (reference sequence). The CDR3 is 14 residues long. The CDR3 DNA sequence: TGTGCCAGTAGTAGTCTGGACAGGGGCTACGAGCAGTACTTC. Translated: CASSSLDRGYEQYF.

This chain joins TRBV7-4 and TRBJ1-2; no clear D gene. V was clipped by 8 bases and J by 12 bases, with 19 bases between them. CDR3 length: 12 amino acids. Germline lookup yields CDR1 SGHVT and CDR2 SQSDAQ. The CDR3 spells CASFLNQRAHTF. CDR3 in DNA: TGTGCCAGCTTCTTGAACCAGCGGGCCCACACCTTC.

The chain links TRBV5-1 to TRBJ2-5; the match to TRBD1 covers 9 bases. Trimming took 4 bases from V and 1 from J; bases not matched to a gene: 2. CDR1 is SGHRS, CDR2 YFSETQ, per germline. CDR3 size: 14 residues. DNA for the CDR3: TGCGCCAGCAGCCCGACAGGGGGCCAAGAGACCCAGTACTTC. Amino acid sequence: CASSPTGGQETQYF.

The chain joins TRBV15 to TRBJ2-2, with 11 nucleotides matching TRBD1. Germline CDR1 is LNHNV and CDR2 is YYDKDF (reference sequence). The CDR3 is made up of 15 amino acids. V trimming: 3 bases; J trimming: 4 bases; junction bases outside the gene matches: 1. The CDR3 spells CATSRGQGVTGELFF. The CDR3 coding sequence is TGTGCCACCAGCAGGGGACAGGGGGTCACCGGGGAGCTGTTTTTT.

V gene TRBV7-9 combines with J gene TRBJ1-2, with D possibly matching TRBD1 (5 bases). Looked up from germline, CDR1 is SEHNR and CDR2 is FQNEAQ (reference sequence). The length of the CDR3 is 14 residues. Trimming took off 5 bases at V and 7 bases at J, with 17 bases between the two ends. In nucleotides, the CDR3 is TGTGCCAGCAGCCTTCCTTTAGGTGACAGTGGCTACACCTTC. Its protein is CASSLPLGDSGYTF.

The V and J genes are TRBV13 and TRBJ1-6; weak D call: TRBD1 (6 bases). With 2 bases removed from V and 7 bases from J, the gap between germline ends came to 12 bases. This CDR3 has 15 amino acids. Per the germline V gene, CDR1 is PRHDT and CDR2 is FYEKMQ (reference sequence). CDR3 residues: CASSLLKGENSPLHF. As DNA, the CDR3 is TGTGCCAGCAGCTTACTCAAGGGGGAGAATTCACCCCTCCACTTT. Complete variable domain (other parts from reference TRBV13 and TRBJ1-6): AAGVIQSPRHLIKEKRETATLKCYPIPRHDTVYWYQQGPGQDPQFLISFYEKMQSDKGSIPDRFSAQQFSDYHSELNMSSLELGDSALYFCASSLLKGENSPLHFGNGTRLTVT.

The chain couples TRBV6-6 to TRBJ2-1, with 7 bases that match TRBD1. Germline CDR1 reads MNHNY; CDR2 reads SVGAGI (reference sequence). After removal of 5 bases from V and 3 bases from J, the junction contained 4 bases not matched to a gene. The CDR3 has 14 residues. This chain's CDR3 is CASSGQDLYNEQFF. The CDR3 DNA reads as TGTGCCAGCAGTGGACAGGATCTCTACAATGAGCAGTTCTTC.

The genes are TRBV13 and TRBJ2-2, with D hard to call. Germline V gives CDR1 PRHDT, CDR2 FYEKMQ (reference sequence). V was trimmed by 5 bases and J by 5 bases, leaving 18 bases between them. The length of the CDR3 is 16 residues. The CDR3 bases are TGTGCCAGCAGCCCCGCCCGGAGCCCTTTAACCGGGGAGCTGTTTTTT. It translates to CASSPARSPLTGELFF.

The chain carries TRBV6-6 and TRBJ2-7; 10 bases line up with TRBD2. CDR3 length equals 15 residues. CDR1 MNHNY and CDR2 SVGAGI come from the germline V gene (reference sequence). Germline trimming cut 0 bases from V and 3 bases from J; bases unmatched to any gene: 2. The CDR3 bases are TGTGCCAGCAGTTACTCGAGACTAGCGGGCTACGAGCAGTACTTC. It yields the protein CASSYSRLAGYEQYF.

The V gene is TRBV3-1 (or the pseudogene TRBV3-2), the J gene TRBJ2-1; TRBD2 matches 13 bases. The CDR3 is made up of 16 amino acids. Losses at the gene ends were 5 bases for V and 8 bases for J; bases not matched to a gene: 9. Germline V gene sequence: CDR1 LGHDT, CDR2 YNNKEL (reference sequence). This CDR3 is CASSSVLAGGTHEQFF. The CDR3 region has the DNA TGTGCCAGCAGCTCGGTACTAGCGGGGGGGACACATGAGCAGTTCTTC.

The chain has TRBV9 and TRBJ1-4; 9 positions agree with TRBD1. Germline V gene lookup returns CDR1 SGDLS and CDR2 YYNGEE. Trimming at V came to 4 bases and at J to 10 bases, leaving 14 bases not matched to a gene. The CDR3 spans 16 residues. CDR3 sequence: CASSPLPGQGHGKLFF. CDR3 nucleotides: TGTGCCAGCAGCCCACTACCGGGACAGGGTCACGGAAAACTGTTTTTT.

The chain combines TRBV20-1 with TRBJ2-7, with unresolved D. Germline V gives CDR1 DFQATT, CDR2 SNEGSKA (reference sequence). CDR3 size: 11 residues. V dropped 1 base and J dropped 6 bases, with 7 bases sitting between them. The CDR3 DNA sequence: TGCAGTGCTAGAGCTGCTATCGAGCAGTACTTC. Protein sequence: CSARAAIEQYF.

The chain employs TRBV6-1 and TRBJ2-7, with 13 positions matching TRBD2. Germline values: CDR1 MNHNS, CDR2 SASEGT. J gave up 2 bases and V 2 bases, and 6 bases lay outside the gene matches. CDR3 size: 17 residues. Written as DNA, the CDR3 is TGTGCCAGCAGTGAAACTAGCGGGGGGGGTGGAACCTACGAGCAGTACTTC. This sequence encodes CASSETSGGGGTYEQYF.

The V call is TRBV6-5, the J call TRBJ2-1, with 9 bases lining up with TRBD1. The CDR3 has 15 amino acids. The junction had 6 bases not matched to a gene; V was cut back by 8 bases and J by 1 base. Germline values: CDR1 MNHEY, CDR2 SVGAGI. DNA for the CDR3: TGTGCCAGCCTTCCGGGGACAGGGTCCTACAATGAGCAGTTCTTC. It codes for CASLPGTGSYNEQFF.

The V call is TRBV9, the J call TRBJ1-2, with a weak D call TRBD1 (5 bases). Germline V gene sequence: CDR1 SGDLS, CDR2 YYNGEE. CDR3 length: 15 residues. V was shortened by 7 bases and J by 7 bases, with 23 bases between the two germline ends. This CDR3 reads CASARGYVPGGGYTF. The CDR3 DNA is TGTGCCAGCGCTCGGGGGTATGTCCCTGGGGGTGGCTACACCTTC.